These 18 T cell receptor beta chains share one sample of origin, sequenced in a study of regulatory T cells in long-lasting Graves disease (dated by TCRdb to the early 2020s). Libraries were prepared through multiplex PCR. Data came from an Illumina HiSeq 4000. To build TCR beta libraries, CDR3 regions were amplified by Arm-PCR using iRepertoire HTBI primers. TCRdb redid the processing of the public reads, applying fastp at Q25 and MiXCR, and retained in-frame beta chains. Every CDR3 protein is listed once, alongside the most common genes and DNA of its rows. The sample records about 400,000 distinct CDR3 sequences, about 15% of which are singletons. The ten largest clones add up to roughly 8% of the sample. The time point label, read with the paper, signifies: newly diagnosed GD, antithyroid drugs for less than 3 months. For both TCR sequencing and RNA sequencing, RNA was extracted from PBMCs in TRIzol.

A further study also used this sample, focusing on T cells in Graves' hyperthyroidism and ophthalmopathy.

The sequencing here drew on peripheral blood mononuclear cells (PBMCs), taken at new diagnosis, from a patient treated with antithyroid drugs. These receptors all stem from a woman aged 40-49 years with Graves disease. Donor details come from another sample of the same person, matched by shared clones.

This clonotype was found many times. The V call is TRBV12-3 or TRBV12-4, the J call TRBJ2-5; 11 bases line up with TRBD1. CDR3 length equals 16 residues. The V segment lost 1 base and the J segment 10 bases; nucleotides outside the gene matches: 11. The CDR3 is CASSLDTGTGGASQYF. The CDR3 DNA reads TGTGCCAGCAGTTTAGACACCGGGACAGGGGGAGCAAGCCAGTACTTC.

This clonotype occurred many times. CDR3 DNA sequence: TGCAGTGCAACTAGCGGGAGTAGCACAGATACGCAGTATTTT. Its translation: CSATSGSSTDTQYF. The chain carries TRBV20-1 and TRBJ2-3, with TRBD2 matching 11 bases. The CDR3 is made up of 14 amino acids. Germline V gene sequence: CDR1 DFQATT, CDR2 SNEGSKA (reference sequence). V shed 6 bases, J shed 0 bases, and the junction held 2 bases outside the gene matches.

This clonotype was found a few times. The chain recombines TRBV29-1 with TRBJ1-1; a possible D gene is TRBD1 (5 bases). The germline CDR1 and CDR2 sequences are SQVTM and ANQGSEA. This CDR3 spans 13 amino acids. V was clipped by 7 bases and J by 6 bases, with 18 bases between them. In DNA, the CDR3 is TGCAGCGGCTTTGGGGGGGAAAACGCTGAAGCTTTCTTT. Translating gives CSGFGGENAEAFF.

This clonotype has ten or more counts. A much larger clone sits a single nucleotide away, making a read error possible. The chain has TRBV11-2 and TRBJ2-7; D remains ambiguous. The germline CDR1 and CDR2 sequences are SGHAT and FQNNGV. The CDR3 runs to 13 residues. V lost 0 bases and J lost 6, with 9 bases in between. In nucleotides, the CDR3 is TGTGCCAGCAGCTTAGATCGCCGGAGCGAGCAGTACTTC. It yields the protein CASSLDRRSEQYF.

This clonotype appeared many times. The chain combines TRBV6-2 or TRBV6-3 with TRBJ2-3, with TRBD2 identical over 7 bases. J was trimmed by 4 bases and V by 11 bases; bases with no gene match: 12. This CDR3 comprises 14 residues. Looked up from germline, CDR1 is MNHEY and CDR2 is SVGEGT. The CDR3 nucleotides read TGTGCCGGGGAGGGCGAGTCCGAAGCAGATACGCAGTATTTT. It yields the protein CAGEGESEADTQYF.

A remark on this clonotype: A far larger clone differs by one base, so this is likely a read error. This chain connects TRBV6-1 to TRBJ2-7; TRBD2 agrees at 10 bases. The CDR3 sequence is 13 residues long. In germline, CDR1 is MNHNS, CDR2 SASEGT. Trimming cost V 5 bases and J 6 bases; bases outside gene matches: 4. The DNA of the CDR3 is TGTGCCAGCAGTCGGACTAGCGGCTGCGAGCAGTACTTC. This gives the protein CASSRTSGCEQYF.

This clonotype was picked up many times. The genes are TRBV28 and TRBJ2-2; 7 nucleotides line up with TRBD2. Trimming cost V 6 bases and J 9 bases; bases outside gene matches: 1. The germline gives CDR1 MDHEN, CDR2 SYDVKM. This CDR3 contains 11 residues. CDR3 protein: CASRAGRELFF. In nucleotides, the CDR3 is TGTGCCAGCAGAGCGGGACGGGAGCTGTTTTTT.

This clonotype was seen many times. The rearrangement joins TRBV12-3 or TRBV12-4 to TRBJ2-3; D is unresolved. Trimming left V 0 bases short and J 7 bases short, with 8 bases between. The CDR3 covers 13 residues. In DNA form, the CDR3 reads TGTGCCAGCAGTTTAGCGTGGCCAAATACGCAGTATTTT. It translates to CASSLAWPNTQYF.

This clonotype has a single count. The chain uses TRBV6-1 and TRBJ1-1, with D possibly matching TRBD1 (5 bases). V dropped 4 bases and J dropped 2 bases, with 11 bases sitting between them. This CDR3 is built from 14 residues. Germline CDR1 reads MNHNS; CDR2 reads SASEGT. CDR3 protein: CASSGMGLNTEAFF. Here the CDR3 DNA reads TGTGCCAGCAGTGGCATGGGGCTTAACACTGAAGCTTTCTTT.

This clonotype was picked up many times. Its ends do not fully match the called genes, so a read error is possible. The V call is TRBV11-2, the J call TRBJ1-3; 9 nucleotides line up with TRBD1. Germline V gene lookup returns CDR1 SGHAT and CDR2 FQNNGV. The CDR3 is 11 amino acids. The CDR3 DNA follows: TGTGCCAGCAGCTTGGGGGACAGGGTGGATTTT. Protein sequence: CASSLGDRVDF. The full variable domain, with the rest looked up from reference TRBV11-2 and TRBJ1-3, is EAGVAQSPRYKIIEKRQSVAFWCNPISGHATLYWYQQILGQGPKLLIQFQNNGVVDDSQLPKDRFSAERLKGVDSTLKIQPAKLEDSAVYLCASSLGDRVDFGEGSWLTVV.

This clonotype was seen at least ten times. The V and J genes are TRBV30 and TRBJ2-3; D is possibly TRBD1 (5 bases). This CDR3 region has 14 residues. V lost 3 bases and J lost 2, with 12 bases in between. CDR1 GTSNPN and CDR2 SVGIG come from the germline V gene (reference sequence). CDR3 in DNA: TGTGCCTGGAGGGCAGGGCGGACCACAGATACGCAGTATTTT. The encoded protein is CAWRAGRTTDTQYF.

The J gene is TRBJ2-1, the V gene TRBV30; D remains unclear. The germline V gene has CDR1 GTSNPN and CDR2 SVGIG (reference sequence). The CDR3 length is 12 residues. The V end lost 0 bases, the J end lost 10 bases, and 10 bases lay between the germline ends. The CDR3 DNA reads as TGTGCCTGGAGTGTTAAGAAAGCAGAGCAGTTCTTC. It is translated as CAWSVKKAEQFF.

This chain connects TRBV27 to TRBJ2-7, with D perhaps assigned TRBD1 or TRBD2 (5 bases each). The CDR3 contains 12 residues. Trimming pared 5 bases from V and 6 bases from J, leaving 11 bases between. Germline values: CDR1 MNHEY, CDR2 SMNVEV (reference sequence). The CDR3 nucleotides read TGTGCCAGCAGTCCTGGGACCCGCGAGCAGTACTTC. Protein: CASSPGTREQYF.

The table lists this clonotype with many counts. This chain links TRBV5-4 with TRBJ2-7; TRBD1 aligns across 10 bases. The CDR3 runs 15 residues. The V gene end was trimmed by 4 bases and the J gene end by 5 bases; junction bases not matched to a gene: 9. Per the germline V gene, CDR1 is SGHNT and CDR2 is YYREEE (reference sequence). The CDR3, as DNA: TGTGCCAGCAGCGGCCCGGGACAGGGGAGGCACGAGCAGTACTTC. Its protein is CASSGPGQGRHEQYF.

Comments on this clonotype: A much larger clone is a single base away; this may be a read error. This CDR3 fails to terminate in the conserved phenylalanine or tryptophan, so it likely reflects a read error. This chain joins TRBV29-1 and TRBJ2-1, with 12 bases matching TRBD2. The last part of the DNA fits TRBJ2-4 better; the J call may be wrong. Germline V gene data show CDR1 as SQVTM and CDR2 as ANQGSEA. This CDR3 comprises 12 residues. In nucleotides, the CDR3 is TGCAGCGGAAAGGGACTAGCGGGCATTCAGTACCTC. Translation gives CSGKGLAGIQYL.

About this clonotype: At one of its ends the junction is not consistent with the germline gene, which may arise from a read error. The gene calls are TRBV20-1 and TRBJ2-1; 8 nucleotides match TRBD2. The CDR3 runs 17 residues. The V gene's germline CDR1 is DFQATT and CDR2 SNEGSKA (reference sequence). The chain's CDR3 is CGARGQASGRSYNEQFF. The CDR3, as DNA: TGCGGTGCTAGAGGCCAAGCTAGCGGGCGCTCCTACAATGAGCAGTTCTTC.

The rearrangement links TRBV30 to TRBJ2-4; the D gene is possibly TRBD2 (6 bases). CDR1 and CDR2 from the germline V gene are GTSNPN and SVGIG (reference sequence). Trimming pared 0 bases from V and 0 bases from J, leaving 12 bases between. The CDR3 covers 16 residues. The DNA of the CDR3 is TGTGCCTGGAGTGTCCGTGCGGGGCTAGCCAAAAACATTCAGTACTTC. This encodes CAWSVRAGLAKNIQYF.

This clonotype occurred many times. The junction and the germline gene differ at one end; a read error may be behind it. The chain employs TRBV11-2 and TRBJ1-2, with D possibly TRBD1 on 5 matching bases. Germline V lookup: CDR1 SGHAT, CDR2 FQNNGV. The CDR3 sequence is 14 residues long. CDR3 bases: TGTGCCAGCAGCAGACCGGGACGGAGCTATGGCTCCACCTTC. It codes for CASSRPGRSYGSTF.